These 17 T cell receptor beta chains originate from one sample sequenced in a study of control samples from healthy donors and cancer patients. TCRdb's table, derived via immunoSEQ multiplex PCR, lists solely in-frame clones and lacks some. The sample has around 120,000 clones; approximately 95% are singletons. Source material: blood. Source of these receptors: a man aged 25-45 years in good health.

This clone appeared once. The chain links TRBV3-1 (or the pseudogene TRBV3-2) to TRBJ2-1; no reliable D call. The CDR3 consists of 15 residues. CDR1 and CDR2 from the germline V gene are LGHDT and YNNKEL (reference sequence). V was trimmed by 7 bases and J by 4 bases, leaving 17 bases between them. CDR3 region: CASTQTQTTYNEQFF. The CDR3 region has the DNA TGTGCCAGCACCCAGACTCAGACAACATACAATGAGCAGTTCTTC.

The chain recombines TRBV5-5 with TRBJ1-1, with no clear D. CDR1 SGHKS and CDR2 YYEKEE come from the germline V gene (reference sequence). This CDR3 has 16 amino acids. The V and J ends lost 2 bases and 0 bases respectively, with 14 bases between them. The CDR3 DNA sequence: TGTGCCAGCAGCTTTGGTGGTTTTGGCCTGAACACTGAAGCTTTCTTT. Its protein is CASSFGGFGLNTEAFF.

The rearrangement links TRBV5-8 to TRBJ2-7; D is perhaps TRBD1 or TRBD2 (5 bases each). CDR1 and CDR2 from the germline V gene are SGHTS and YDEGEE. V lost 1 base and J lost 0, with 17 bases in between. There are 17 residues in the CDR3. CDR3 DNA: TGTGCCAGCAGCTTGTCTGACTGGGACGGTGACTCCTACGAGCAGTACTTC. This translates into CASSLSDWDGDSYEQYF.

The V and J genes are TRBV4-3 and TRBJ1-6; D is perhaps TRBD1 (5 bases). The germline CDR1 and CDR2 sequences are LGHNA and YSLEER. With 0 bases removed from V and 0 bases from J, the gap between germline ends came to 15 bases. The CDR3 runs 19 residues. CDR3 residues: CASSQDPWGGSSYNSPLHF. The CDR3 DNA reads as TGCGCCAGCAGCCAAGATCCATGGGGGGGGAGCTCCTATAATTCACCCCTCCACTTT.

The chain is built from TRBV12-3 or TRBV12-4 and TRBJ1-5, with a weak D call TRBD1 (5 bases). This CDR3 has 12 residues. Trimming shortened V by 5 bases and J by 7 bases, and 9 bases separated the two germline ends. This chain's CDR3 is CASSRSGQPQHF. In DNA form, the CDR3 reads TGTGCCAGCAGTAGATCAGGGCAGCCCCAGCATTTT.

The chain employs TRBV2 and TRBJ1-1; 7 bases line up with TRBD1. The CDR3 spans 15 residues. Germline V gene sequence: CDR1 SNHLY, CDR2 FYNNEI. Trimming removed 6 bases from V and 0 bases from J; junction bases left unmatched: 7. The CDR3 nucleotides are TGTGCCAGCAGCCAATACAGGGGAGTGAACACTGAAGCTTTCTTT. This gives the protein CASSQYRGVNTEAFF. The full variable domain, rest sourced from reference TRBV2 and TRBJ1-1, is EPEVTQTPSHQVTQMGQEVILRCVPISNHLYFYWYRQILGQKVEFLVSFYNNEISEKSEIFDDQFSVERPDGSNFTLKIRSTKLEDSAMYFCASSQYRGVNTEAFFGQGTRLTVV.

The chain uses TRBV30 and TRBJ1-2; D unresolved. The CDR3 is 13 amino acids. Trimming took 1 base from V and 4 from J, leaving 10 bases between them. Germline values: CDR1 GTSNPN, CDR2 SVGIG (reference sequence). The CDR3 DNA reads TGTGCCTGGAGTGACGGTGTTAGCTATGGCTACACCTTC. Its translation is CAWSDGVSYGYTF.

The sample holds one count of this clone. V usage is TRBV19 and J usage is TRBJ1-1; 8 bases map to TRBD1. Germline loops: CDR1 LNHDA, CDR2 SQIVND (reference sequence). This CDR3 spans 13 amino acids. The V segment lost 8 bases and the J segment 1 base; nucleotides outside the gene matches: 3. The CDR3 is CASGDRGNTEAFF. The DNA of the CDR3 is TGTGCCAGTGGCGACAGGGGGAACACTGAAGCTTTCTTT.

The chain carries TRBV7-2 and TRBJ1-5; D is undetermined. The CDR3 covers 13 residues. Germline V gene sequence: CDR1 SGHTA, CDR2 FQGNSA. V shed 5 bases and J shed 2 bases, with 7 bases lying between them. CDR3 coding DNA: TGTGCCAGCAGCGCCCAGGGCAATCAGCCCCAGCATTTT. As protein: CASSAQGNQPQHF.

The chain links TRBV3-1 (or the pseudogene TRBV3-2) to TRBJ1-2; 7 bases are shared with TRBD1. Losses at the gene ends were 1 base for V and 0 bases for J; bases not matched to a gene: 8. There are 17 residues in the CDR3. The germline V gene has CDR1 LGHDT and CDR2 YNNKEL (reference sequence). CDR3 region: CASSQVGRGRPNYGYTF. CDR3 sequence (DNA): TGTGCCAGCAGCCAAGTAGGCAGGGGGAGACCTAACTATGGCTACACCTTC.

DNA for the CDR3: TGTGCCAGCAGGGTGGGGGACTCTGGGGCCAACGTCCTGACTTTC. Translating gives CASRVGDSGANVLTF. V gene TRBV2 combines with J gene TRBJ2-6; D tentatively reads TRBD1 or TRBD2 (5 bases each). In germline, CDR1 is SNHLY, CDR2 FYNNEI. The CDR3 extends over 15 amino acids. The V and J ends lost 6 bases and 0 bases respectively, with 9 bases between them.

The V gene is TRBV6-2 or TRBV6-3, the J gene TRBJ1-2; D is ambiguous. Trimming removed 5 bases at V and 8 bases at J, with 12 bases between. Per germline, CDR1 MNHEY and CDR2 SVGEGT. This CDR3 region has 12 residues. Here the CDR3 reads CASSKGGRGYTF. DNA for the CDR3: TGTGCCAGCAGTAAGGGCGGGCGAGGCTACACCTTC.

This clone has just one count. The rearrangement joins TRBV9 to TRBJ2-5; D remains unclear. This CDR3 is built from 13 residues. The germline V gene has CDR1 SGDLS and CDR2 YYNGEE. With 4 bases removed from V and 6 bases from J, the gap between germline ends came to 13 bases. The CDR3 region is CASSITSPKTQYF. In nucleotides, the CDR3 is TGTGCCAGCAGCATAACCAGCCCCAAGACCCAGTACTTC.

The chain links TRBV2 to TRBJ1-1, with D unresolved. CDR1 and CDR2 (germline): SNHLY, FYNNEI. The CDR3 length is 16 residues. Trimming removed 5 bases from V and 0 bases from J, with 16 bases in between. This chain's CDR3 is CASSSPWLKMNTEAFF. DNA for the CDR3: TGTGCCAGCAGTTCTCCCTGGTTGAAGATGAACACTGAAGCTTTCTTT.

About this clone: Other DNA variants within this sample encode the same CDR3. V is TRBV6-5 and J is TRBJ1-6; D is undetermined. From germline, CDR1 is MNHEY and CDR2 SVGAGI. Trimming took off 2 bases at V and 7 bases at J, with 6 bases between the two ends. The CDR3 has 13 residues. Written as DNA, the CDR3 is TGTGCCAGCAGTTACACGAGCAATTCACCCCTCCACTTT. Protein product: CASSYTSNSPLHF.

CDR3 loop: CASSQFPMASGGPSSYEQYF. CDR3 bases: TGCGCCAGCAGCCAATTTCCTATGGCTAGCGGGGGCCCTAGCTCCTACGAGCAGTACTTC. V usage is TRBV4-3 and J usage is TRBJ2-7, with 10 bases matching TRBD2. CDR3 length equals 20 residues. Looked up from germline, CDR1 is LGHNA and CDR2 is YSLEER. Germline trimming cut 2 bases from V and 0 bases from J; bases unmatched to any gene: 16.

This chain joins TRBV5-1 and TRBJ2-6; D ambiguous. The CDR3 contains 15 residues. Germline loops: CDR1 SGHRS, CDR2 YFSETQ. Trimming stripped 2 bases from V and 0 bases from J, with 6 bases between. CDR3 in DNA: TGCGCCAGCAGCTTTCAGCGCTCTGGGGCCAACGTCCTGACTTTC. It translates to CASSFQRSGANVLTF.